This TCR beta chain was retrieved from a study of T cell repertoires in Merkel cell carcinoma (dated by TCRdb to about 2019). A note on the overall study: Patients with prior intralesional immunotherapy or systemic immune checkpoint blockade before the biopsy were excluded. The MCPyV-specific clonotypes were initially defined from expanded tumor-infiltrating lymphocytes through tetramer sorting, cloning and paired TCR sequencing. To be included, a subject needed both a diagnosis of MCPyV-positive Merkel cell carcinoma and tumor-infiltrating lymphocytes that had been successfully expanded in vitro.

Every study subject tested positive for serum antibodies to T-antigen and had biopsy-confirmed Merkel cell carcinoma that was MCPyV-positive. A handful of adjacent 10-micron frozen tumor sections were used for genomic DNA extraction without cell sorting or culture. Roughly 5 x 5 x 5 mm of tumor biopsy tissue was frozen in optimal cutting temperature compound. In the frozen biopsy, scout sections stained with hematoxylin and eosin confirmed abundant Merkel cell carcinoma and infiltrating cells. Notes on this clone: What antigen it recognizes has not been identified. Base qualities are not recorded, but no much larger clone differs from it by a single base.

The immunoSEQ assay was used both to sequence TRB CDR3 from tumor genomic DNA and to process the resulting data. The clones in this table, taken by TCRdb from immuneACCESS, are in-frame only. Not every clone is retained; where verified, under half of the shortfall comes from an unresolved V gene, and the cause of the rest is unknown. For this sample the table gives about 15,000 clones, of which approximately 73% were detected only once. The biggest ten clones account for roughly 18% of the sample. Between the V and J ends, shortened by 4 bases and 1 base respectively, the junction contains 7 bases. Via the germline V gene, CDR1 is SGHTA and CDR2 FQGTGA. The CDR3 runs 13 residues from the cysteine to the phenylalanine. Only the CDR3 DNA stays, 39 bases, in frame from base 1. The study at large found these results: No normal tissue biopsies were studied.

This sequence was found in an adult with Merkel cell carcinoma. Material for sequencing was tumor tissue. The chain joins TRBV7-3 to TRBJ1-1; the D gene is perhaps TRBD1, from 6 matching bases. The CDR3 region has the sequence CASSSDRNTEAFF. The bases are TGTGCCAGCAGCTCGGACAGGAACACTGAAGCTTTCTTT.